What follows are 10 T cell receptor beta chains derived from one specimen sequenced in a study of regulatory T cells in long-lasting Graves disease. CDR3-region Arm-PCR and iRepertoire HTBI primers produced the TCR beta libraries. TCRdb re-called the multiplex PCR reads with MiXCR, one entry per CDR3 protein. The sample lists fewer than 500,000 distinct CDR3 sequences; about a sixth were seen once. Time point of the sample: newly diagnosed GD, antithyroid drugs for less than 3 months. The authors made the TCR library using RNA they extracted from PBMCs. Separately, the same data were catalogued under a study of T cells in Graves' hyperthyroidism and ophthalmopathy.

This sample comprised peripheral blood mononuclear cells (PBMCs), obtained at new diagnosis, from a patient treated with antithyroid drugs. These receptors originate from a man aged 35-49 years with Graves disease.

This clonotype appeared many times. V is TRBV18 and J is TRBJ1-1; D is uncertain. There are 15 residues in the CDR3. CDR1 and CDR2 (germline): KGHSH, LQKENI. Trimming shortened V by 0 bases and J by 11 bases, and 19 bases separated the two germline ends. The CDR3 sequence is CASSPPPEGILPAFF. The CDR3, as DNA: TGTGCCAGCTCACCACCCCCGGAAGGGATCCTCCCGGCTTTCTTT.

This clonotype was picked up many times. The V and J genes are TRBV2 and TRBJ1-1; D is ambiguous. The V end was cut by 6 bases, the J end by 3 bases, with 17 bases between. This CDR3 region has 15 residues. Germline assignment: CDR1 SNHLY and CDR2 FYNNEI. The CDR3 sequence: CASSGSGQAHTEAFF. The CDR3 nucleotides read TGTGCCAGCAGCGGTTCTGGGCAGGCCCACACTGAAGCTTTCTTT.

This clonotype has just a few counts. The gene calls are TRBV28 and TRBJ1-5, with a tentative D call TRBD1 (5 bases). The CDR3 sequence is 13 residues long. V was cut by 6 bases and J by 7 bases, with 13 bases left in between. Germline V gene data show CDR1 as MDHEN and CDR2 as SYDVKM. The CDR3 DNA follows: TGTGCCAGCAGCCTCGTCGGGGGACAGCCCCAGCATTTT. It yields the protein CASSLVGGQPQHF.

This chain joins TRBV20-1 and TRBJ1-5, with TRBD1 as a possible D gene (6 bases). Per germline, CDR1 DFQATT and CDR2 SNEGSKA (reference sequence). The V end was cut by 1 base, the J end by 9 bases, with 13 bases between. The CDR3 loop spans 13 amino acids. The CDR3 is CSARATGPGPQHF. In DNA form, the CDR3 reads TGCAGTGCTAGAGCAACAGGGCCGGGGCCCCAGCATTTT.

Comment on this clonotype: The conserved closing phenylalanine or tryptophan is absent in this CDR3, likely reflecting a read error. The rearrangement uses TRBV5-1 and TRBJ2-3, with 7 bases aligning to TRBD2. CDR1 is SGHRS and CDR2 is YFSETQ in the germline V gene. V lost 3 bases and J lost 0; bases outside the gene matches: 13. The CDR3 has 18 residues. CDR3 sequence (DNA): TGCGCCAGCAGCTACTTAGCGGGCGGCCCCCCCAGCACAGATACGCAGTATCTT. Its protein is CASSYLAGGPPSTDTQYL.

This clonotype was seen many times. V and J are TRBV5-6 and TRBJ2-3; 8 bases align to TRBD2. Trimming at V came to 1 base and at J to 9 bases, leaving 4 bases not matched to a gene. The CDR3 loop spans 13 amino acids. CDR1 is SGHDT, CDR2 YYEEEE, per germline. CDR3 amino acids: CASSLTGGGTQYF. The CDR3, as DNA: TGTGCCAGCAGCTTGACCGGGGGGGGAACGCAGTATTTT.

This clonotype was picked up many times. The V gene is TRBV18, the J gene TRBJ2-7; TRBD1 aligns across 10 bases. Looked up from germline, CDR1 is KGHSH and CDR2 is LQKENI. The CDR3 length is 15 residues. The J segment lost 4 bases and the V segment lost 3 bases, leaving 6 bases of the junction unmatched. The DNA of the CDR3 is TGTGCCAGCTCACCCGCGGGACAGGGGAGATACGAGCAGTACTTC. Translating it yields CASSPAGQGRYEQYF. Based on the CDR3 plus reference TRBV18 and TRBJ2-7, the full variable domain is NAGVMQNPRHLVRRRGQEARLRCSPMKGHSHVYWYRQLPEEGLKFMVYLQKENIIDESGMPKERFSAEFPKEGPSILRIQQVVRGDSAAYFCASSPAGQGRYEQYFGPGTRLTVT.

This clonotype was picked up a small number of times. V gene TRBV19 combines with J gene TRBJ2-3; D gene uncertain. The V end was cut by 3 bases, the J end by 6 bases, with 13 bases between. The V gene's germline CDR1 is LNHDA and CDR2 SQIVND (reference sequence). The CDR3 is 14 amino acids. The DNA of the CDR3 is TGTGCCAGTAGTATGTCTCAGAGGATGGATACGCAGTATTTT. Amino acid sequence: CASSMSQRMDTQYF.

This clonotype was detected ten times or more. The CDR3 coding sequence is TGCGCCAGCAGCATCGGTAGCGGGTTCTACAATGAGCAGTTCTTC. It is translated as CASSIGSGFYNEQFF. The chain employs TRBV5-1 and TRBJ2-1; the match to TRBD2 covers 7 bases. Germline V gene sequence: CDR1 SGHRS, CDR2 YFSETQ. CDR3 length: 15 residues. Trimming removed 4 bases from V and 3 bases from J; junction bases left unmatched: 7.

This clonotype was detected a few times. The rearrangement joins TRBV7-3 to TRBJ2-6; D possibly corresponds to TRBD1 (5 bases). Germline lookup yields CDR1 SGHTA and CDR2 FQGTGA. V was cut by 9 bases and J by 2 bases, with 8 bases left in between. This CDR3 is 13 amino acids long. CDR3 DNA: TGTGCCAGTAGGGGCACTGGGGCCAACGTCCTGACTTTC. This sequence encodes CASRGTGANVLTF.